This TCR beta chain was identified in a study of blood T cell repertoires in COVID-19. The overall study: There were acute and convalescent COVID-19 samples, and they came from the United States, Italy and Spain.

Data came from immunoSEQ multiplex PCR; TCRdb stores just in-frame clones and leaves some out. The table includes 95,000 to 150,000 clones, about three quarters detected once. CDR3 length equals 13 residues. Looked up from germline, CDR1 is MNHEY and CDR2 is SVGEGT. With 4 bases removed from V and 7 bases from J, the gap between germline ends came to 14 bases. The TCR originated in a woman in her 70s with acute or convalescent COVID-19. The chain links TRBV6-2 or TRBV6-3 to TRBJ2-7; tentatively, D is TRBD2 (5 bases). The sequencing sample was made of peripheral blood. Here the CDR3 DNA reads TGTGCCAGCAGTTTGAGGTCTAGAGGGGAGCAGTACTTC. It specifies CASSLRSRGEQYF.